These 22 T cell receptor beta chains originate from one sample sequenced in a study of cytomegalovirus exposure and HLA in healthy donors. Assay: immunoSEQ multiplex PCR; the TCRdb copy retains only in-frame clones and omits some. The sample records 70,000 to 75,000 clones, 94% being singletons. The sequenced sample consisted of PBMCs. These receptors were taken from a woman aged 18-30 years in good health and CMV-seronegative.

The chain couples TRBV10-3 to TRBJ2-1, with TRBD1 as a possible D gene (6 bases). This CDR3 spans 13 amino acids. Germline V lookup: CDR1 ENHRY, CDR2 SYGVKD. Trimming took off 6 bases at V and 5 bases at J, with 11 bases between the two ends. The CDR3 reads CAISQEGDNEQFF. In nucleotides, the CDR3 is TGTGCCATCAGCCAAGAGGGGGACAATGAGCAGTTCTTC.

The J gene is TRBJ2-5, the V gene TRBV11-2, with D possibly matching TRBD2 (6 bases). CDR1 is SGHAT, CDR2 FQNNGV, per germline. V was pared by 4 bases and J by 4 bases, with 10 bases between. This CDR3 has 13 amino acids. This CDR3 reads CASSSDYLETQYF. The CDR3 coding sequence is TGTGCCAGCAGCTCGGACTACTTAGAGACCCAGTACTTC.

The chain couples TRBV4-2 to TRBJ1-1; TRBD1 matches 7 bases. Germline V gene data show CDR1 as LGHNA and CDR2 as YNFKEQ. The CDR3 length is 15 residues. J lost 3 bases, V lost 2 bases, and 6 bases had no gene match. The CDR3 is CASSQSLGTDTEAFF. The CDR3 DNA reads TGTGCCAGCAGCCAAAGCCTCGGGACAGACACTGAAGCTTTCTTT.

This clone was found once. The V and J genes are TRBV28 and TRBJ2-7, with D possibly TRBD2 on 6 matching bases. The germline V gene encodes CDR1 MDHEN and CDR2 SYDVKM. The CDR3 is made up of 14 amino acids. V shed 7 bases and J shed 5 bases, with 18 bases lying between them. The CDR3 is CASKGSGTSNEQYF. Written as DNA, the CDR3 is TGTGCCAGCAAGGGATCCGGGACTTCCAACGAGCAGTACTTC.

V is TRBV10-3 and J is TRBJ1-3; D remains ambiguous. The CDR3 has 16 residues. Between the trimmed V and J ends, which lost 2 bases and 1 base, there was a span of 12 bases. The germline V gene encodes CDR1 ENHRY and CDR2 SYGVKD. The CDR3 coding sequence is TGTGCCATCAGTGAGATTGGAGGCCCATCTGGAAACACCATATATTTT. Translating gives CAISEIGGPSGNTIYF.

V usage is TRBV7-9 and J usage is TRBJ1-2; 10 bases are shared with TRBD1. This CDR3 is 15 amino acids long. The trim removed 5 bases at V and 6 bases at J, leaving 9 bases unmatched. Looked up from germline, CDR1 is SEHNR and CDR2 is FQNEAQ (reference sequence). The CDR3 reads CASSQTPDRGNGYTF. CDR3 in DNA: TGTGCCAGCAGCCAGACACCGGACAGGGGGAATGGCTACACCTTC. Combining the CDR3 with reference TRBV7-9 and TRBJ1-2 gives the whole variable domain DTGVSQNPRHKITKRGQNVTFRCDPISEHNRLYWYRQTLGQGPEFLTYFQNEAQLEKSRLLSDRFSAERPKGSFSTLEIQRTEQGDSAMYLCASSQTPDRGNGYTFGSGTRLTVV.

This clone was seen once. V gene TRBV9 combines with J gene TRBJ1-5; D is uncertain. The CDR3 extends over 13 amino acids. Germline CDR1 SGDLS, CDR2 YYNGEE. Between the trimmed V and J ends, which lost 2 bases and 2 bases, there was a span of 5 bases. This CDR3 is CASSVQGNQPQHF. The CDR3 region has the DNA TGTGCCAGCAGCGTCCAGGGCAATCAGCCCCAGCATTTT.

The chain links TRBV7-9 to TRBJ2-1; D possibly corresponds to TRBD2 (5 bases). The V gene lost 1 base and the J gene lost 8 bases, with 12 bases spanning the gap. This CDR3 is built from 14 residues. Germline values: CDR1 SEHNR, CDR2 FQNEAQ (reference sequence). Here the CDR3 DNA reads TGTGCCAGCAGCTTAGACCTCACCGGGGATGAGCAGTTCTTC. This translates into CASSLDLTGDEQFF.

Worth noting for this clone: One junction end disagrees with the germline gene, perhaps due to a read error. V is TRBV7-7 and J is TRBJ2-5; 11 nucleotides agree with TRBD2. Per germline, CDR1 SSHAT and CDR2 FNYEAQ (reference sequence). The CDR3 is made up of 15 amino acids. CDR3 DNA: TGTGCTAGCAGCTTAGGACTAGCGGGTCAAGAGACCCAGTACTTC. Protein: CASSLGLAGQETQYF.

The chain links TRBV4-1 to TRBJ2-4; 15 bases map to TRBD2. This CDR3 region has 18 residues. Germline V gives CDR1 MGHRA, CDR2 YSYEKL. V shed 1 base and J 5 bases; nucleotides not matched to a gene: 6. The CDR3 nucleotides are TGCGCCAGCAGCCAAGGGACTAGCGGGGGGGCCCTACAAAACATTCAGTACTTC. This gives the protein CASSQGTSGGALQNIQYF.

V gene TRBV11-2 combines with J gene TRBJ2-7, with 7 bases identical to TRBD2. CDR3 size: 15 residues. Germline values: CDR1 SGHAT, CDR2 FQNNGV. The V and J ends lost 4 bases and 4 bases, in that order; junction bases with no gene match: 10. This chain's CDR3 is CASSSPRLATYEQYF. DNA of the CDR3: TGTGCCAGCAGCTCCCCTCGACTAGCTACTTACGAGCAGTACTTC.

The chain joins TRBV27 to TRBJ1-1; D perhaps matches TRBD1 (6 bases). The CDR3 is 13 residues long. Trimming removed 8 bases at V and 5 bases at J, with 15 bases between. CDR1 MNHEY and CDR2 SMNVEV come from the germline V gene (reference sequence). The CDR3 DNA sequence: TGTGCCAGCGCCTATAGGGGGGGGACTGAAGCTTTCTTT. Encoded protein: CASAYRGGTEAFF.

V is TRBV6-6 and J is TRBJ2-5; 7 bases line up with TRBD1. The V gene end was trimmed by 4 bases and the J gene end by 5 bases; junction bases not matched to a gene: 7. The V gene's germline CDR1 is MNHNY and CDR2 SVGAGI (reference sequence). The CDR3 spans 14 residues. This CDR3 reads CASSSRTGPETQYF. The CDR3 bases are TGTGCCAGCAGTTCCAGGACAGGCCCTGAGACCCAGTACTTC.

V gene TRBV5-1 combines with J gene TRBJ1-1; 8 positions agree with TRBD1. V was pared by 3 bases and J by 7 bases, with 8 bases of the junction left unmatched. The CDR3 has 14 residues. The germline CDR1 and CDR2 sequences are SGHRS and YFSETQ. DNA for the CDR3: TGCGCCAGCAGCTATTCGGACAGGGCAAATGAAGCTTTCTTT. This sequence encodes CASSYSDRANEAFF.

The rearrangement links TRBV29-1 to TRBJ2-2, with 11 bases that match TRBD2. Germline-derived CDR1 and CDR2 are SQVTM and ANQGSEA. This CDR3 comprises 16 residues. J was trimmed by 4 bases and V by 7 bases; bases with no gene match: 11. CDR3 sequence: CSATGLSGRATGELFF. The CDR3 DNA sequence: TGCAGCGCTACTGGACTTAGCGGGAGGGCCACCGGGGAGCTGTTTTTT.

This chain connects TRBV7-8 to TRBJ2-5; 12 positions agree with TRBD2. The germline CDR1 and CDR2 sequences are SGHVS and FQNEAQ. This CDR3 contains 17 residues. Trimming cost V 4 bases and J 5 bases; bases outside gene matches: 11. Written as DNA, the CDR3 is TGTGCCAGCAGCTCACCTCAAACCGGGACTAGCGGGGAGACCCAGTACTTC. This sequence encodes CASSSPQTGTSGETQYF. Drawing the rest from reference TRBV7-8 and TRBJ2-5, the complete variable domain is GAGVSQSPRYKVAKRGQDVALRCDPISGHVSLFWYQQALGQGPEFLTYFQNEAQLDKSGLPSDRFFAERPEGSVSTLKIQRTQQEDSAVYLCASSSPQTGTSGETQYFGPGTRLLVL.

The gene calls are TRBV6-6 and TRBJ2-7, with D possibly TRBD1 on 6 matching bases. Per germline, CDR1 MNHNY and CDR2 SVGAGI (reference sequence). The CDR3 consists of 14 residues. V lost 2 bases, J lost 3 bases, and 11 bases lay in between. CDR3 region: CASSYRRDIYEQYF. The CDR3 DNA reads TGTGCCAGCAGTTACAGACGGGACATCTACGAGCAGTACTTC.

This clone has just one count. The chain employs TRBV5-4 and TRBJ1-4; 7 bases are shared with TRBD1. CDR1 and CDR2 (germline): SGHNT, YYREEE (reference sequence). V gave up 3 bases and J gave up 8 bases; unmatched junction bases: 7. The CDR3 sequence is 14 residues long. Here the CDR3 DNA reads TGTGCCAGCAGCTACAGGGGAGGTAGCGAAAAACTGTTTTTT. The encoded protein is CASSYRGGSEKLFF.

The chain is built from TRBV11-2 and TRBJ1-4; D might be TRBD1 (5 bases). Germline values: CDR1 SGHAT, CDR2 FQNNGV. V was pared by 2 bases and J by 8 bases, with 21 bases between. CDR3 length: 17 amino acids. The CDR3 reads CASSLSLTESWGEKLFF. The CDR3 DNA follows: TGTGCCAGCAGCTTAAGCTTGACAGAATCGTGGGGCGAAAAACTGTTTTTT.

The gene calls are TRBV27 and TRBJ1-4, with TRBD1 matching over 12 bases. With 5 bases clipped from V and 3 bases from J, the junction kept 4 bases outside the gene matches. This CDR3 is built from 16 residues. CDR1 and CDR2 (germline): MNHEY, SMNVEV (reference sequence). The CDR3 is CASSAGQGAANEKLFF. In nucleotides, the CDR3 is TGTGCCAGCAGTGCGGGACAGGGGGCAGCTAATGAAAAACTGTTTTTT.

The chain uses TRBV20-1 and TRBJ2-5; TRBD1 might be the D (6 bases). CDR1 and CDR2 from the germline V gene are DFQATT and SNEGSKA (reference sequence). V was clipped by 3 bases and J by 9 bases, with 11 bases between them. There are 11 residues in the CDR3. The CDR3 loop is CSASEGEPQYF. The DNA of the CDR3 is TGCAGTGCTAGTGAGGGGGAGCCCCAGTACTTC.

The chain uses TRBV5-4 and TRBJ1-1; weak D call: TRBD1 (6 bases). Trimming removed 4 bases from V and 8 bases from J, with 9 bases in between. The CDR3 spans 11 residues. CDR1 SGHNT and CDR2 YYREEE come from the germline V gene (reference sequence). The CDR3 region is CASSGQGEAFF. Here the CDR3 DNA reads TGTGCCAGCAGCGGGCAGGGGGAAGCTTTCTTT.